This T cell receptor (beta chain) emerged from a study of T-cell memory formation after mild COVID-19. This clonotype was recorded a few times. Its antigen is currently unknown. General study results and limits: Certain responding clones were present in pre-infection memory, suggesting participation of cross-reactive memory. Day 15 to 85 contracting clones showed balanced CD4/CD8; later expanders leaned CD4+. Most CD4+ clones that shrank were in CM and EM, while CD8+ ones turned up in EMRA.

V shed 6 bases and J shed 9 bases, with 18 bases lying between them. This CDR3 contains 14 residues. TCRdb redid the calling of the 5' RACE reads with MiXCR, one entry per CDR3 protein. The table lists over 300,000 distinct CDR3 sequences, 20% to 25% of them singletons, with 21% in the top ten. The chain carries TRBV12-3 or TRBV12-4 and TRBJ2-4; D is ambiguous. The sequenced material came from PBMCs or a T cell subset sorted from them (not recorded which). This receptor was obtained from a man between 18 and 35 years old who had mild COVID-19 (a few samples of this study predate the infection). Cell type and time point are not known. CDR3 nucleotides: TGTGCCAGCAGGCCTACAGCTCTATGGGCCATTCAGTACTTC. As protein: CASRPTALWAIQYF.